The T cell receptor (beta chain) under discussion was sequenced for a study of PD-1 blockade in mismatch repair-deficient tumors. For the study at large: All were previously treated, progressing patients with about a dozen mismatch repair-deficient cancer types.

TCR sequencing covered a few patients who responded to pembrolizumab. From germline, CDR1 is SGHRS and CDR2 YFSETQ. Between the trimmed V and J ends, which lost 6 bases and 3 bases, there was a span of 18 bases. CDR3 length equals 15 residues. Sequenced by immunoSEQ multiplex PCR; TCRdb stores in-frame clones only, minus some. The sample lists approximately 51,000 clones, over 75% seen once, with 6.5% to 9% in the top ten. The sequencing used peripheral blood, collected roughly 20 weeks after starting pembrolizumab. The chain links TRBV5-1 to TRBJ1-1; TRBD1 is a possible D gene (6 bases). The clonotype was recovered from an adult with mismatch repair-deficient cancer. CDR3 sequence (DNA): TGCGCCAGCACCTCCGGGGGGGGCGGACACACTGAAGCTTTCTTT. The encoded protein is CASTSGGGGHTEAFF.